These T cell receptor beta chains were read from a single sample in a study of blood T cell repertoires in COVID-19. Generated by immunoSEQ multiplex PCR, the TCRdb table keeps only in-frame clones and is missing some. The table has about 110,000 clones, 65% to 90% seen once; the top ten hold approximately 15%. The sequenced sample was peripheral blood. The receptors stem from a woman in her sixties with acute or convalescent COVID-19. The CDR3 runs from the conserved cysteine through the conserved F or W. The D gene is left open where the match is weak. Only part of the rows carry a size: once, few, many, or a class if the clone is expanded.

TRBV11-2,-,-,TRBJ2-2,CASSLVRAGELFF,TGTGCCAGCAGCTTAGTCAGGGCCGGGGAGCTGTTTTTT
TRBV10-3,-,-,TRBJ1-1,CAISEPRLFTEAFF,TGTGCCATCAGTGAGCCCAGGTTATTCACTGAAGCTTTCTTT
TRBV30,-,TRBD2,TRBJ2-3,CAWSAFTTSNTDTQYF,TGTGCCTGGAGTGCCTTCACGACTAGCAACACAGATACGCAGTATTTT
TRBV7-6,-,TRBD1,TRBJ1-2,CASSTSDRKTYGYTF,TGTGCCAGCAGCACGTCGGACAGGAAAACCTATGGCTACACCTTC
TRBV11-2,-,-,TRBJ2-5,CASSSHSAGQTQYF,TGTGCCAGCAGCTCCCACTCCGCCGGTCAGACCCAGTACTTC
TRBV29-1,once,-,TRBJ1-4,CSVRGGGNEKLFF,TGCAGCGTTCGCGGGGGGGGTAATGAAAAACTGTTTTTT
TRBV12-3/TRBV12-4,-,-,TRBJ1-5,CASMALNQPQHF,TGTGCCAGCATGGCCCTCAATCAGCCCCAGCATTTT
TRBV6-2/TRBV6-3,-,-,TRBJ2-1,CASSGLQAWDEQFF,TGTGCCAGCAGTGGACTTCAGGCTTGGGATGAGCAGTTCTTC
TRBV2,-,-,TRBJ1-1,CASSDSNTEAFF,TGTGCCAGCAGTGACTCTAACACTGAAGCTTTCTTT
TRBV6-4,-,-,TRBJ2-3,CASSDGHRTDTQYF,TGTGCCAGCAGTGACGGCCACCGCACAGATACGCAGTATTTT
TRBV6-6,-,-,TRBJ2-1,CAITQSHYNEQFF,TGTGCGATCACCCAGTCTCACTACAATGAGCAGTTCTTC
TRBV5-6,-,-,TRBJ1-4,CASSLISRVDEKLFF,TGTGCCAGCAGCTTGATCTCCAGGGTGGATGAAAAACTGTTTTTT
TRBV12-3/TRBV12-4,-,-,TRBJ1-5,CASSLGGQPQHF,TGTGCCAGCAGTTTAGGCGGTCAGCCCCAGCATTTT
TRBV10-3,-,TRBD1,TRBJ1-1,CAIRQGAMNTEAFF,TGTGCCATCAGACAGGGGGCCATGAACACTGAAGCTTTCTTT
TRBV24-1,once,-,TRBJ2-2,CATSERGRGHTGELFF,TGTGCCACCAGTGAGAGAGGCAGGGGACACACCGGGGAGCTGTTTTTT
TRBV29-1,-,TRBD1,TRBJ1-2,CSVERDRGDGYTF,TGCAGCGTTGAAAGGGACAGGGGAGATGGCTACACCTTC
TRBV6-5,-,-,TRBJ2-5,CASSNTRGAVETQYF,TGTGCCAGCAGCAATACCAGGGGTGCTGTAGAGACCCAGTACTTC
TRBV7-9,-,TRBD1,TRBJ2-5,CASSYRGQETQYF,TGTGCCAGCAGTTACAGGGGTCAAGAGACCCAGTACTTC
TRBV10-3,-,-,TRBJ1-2,CATSLDSYGYTF,TGTGCCACCTCACTTGACAGTTATGGCTACACCTTC
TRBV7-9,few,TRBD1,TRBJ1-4,CASSSLDRGEKLFF,TGTGCCAGCAGCTCCTTAGACAGGGGTGAAAAACTGTTTTTT
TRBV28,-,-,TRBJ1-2,CASGLGAGGYGYTF,TGTGCCAGCGGGTTAGGTGCAGGAGGCTATGGCTACACCTTC
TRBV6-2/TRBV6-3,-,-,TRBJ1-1,CASSYLQENTEAFF,TGTGCCAGCAGTTATCTTCAGGAGAACACTGAAGCTTTCTTT
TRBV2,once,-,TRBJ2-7,CASSGAGNYEQYF,TGTGCCAGCAGTGGGGCAGGGAACTACGAGCAGTACTTC
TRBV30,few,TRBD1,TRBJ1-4,CAWGHRTGEVFF,TGTGCCTGGGGCCACCGGACAGGGGAAGTGTTTTTT
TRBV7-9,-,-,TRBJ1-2,CASSLQGGPSYGYTF,TGTGCCAGCAGCTTACAGGGAGGGCCTTCCTATGGCTACACCTTC
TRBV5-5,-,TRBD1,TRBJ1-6,CASSPTGVWSPLHF,TGTGCCAGCAGCCCGACAGGGGTTTGGTCACCCCTCCACTTT
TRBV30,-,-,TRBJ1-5,CAWAQGGDQPQHF,TGTGCCTGGGCCCAGGGTGGAGATCAGCCCCAGCATTTT
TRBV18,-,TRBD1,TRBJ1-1,CASSWDREGTEAFF,TGTGCCAGCTCTTGGGACAGGGAAGGCACTGAAGCTTTCTTT